These 2 T cell receptor beta chains share one sample of origin, sequenced in a study of cytomegalovirus exposure and HLA in healthy donors. Use of 60 Vbeta and 13 Jbeta primers characterized the PCR. This table comes from immunoSEQ multiplex PCR, and its TCRdb copy is limited to in-frame clones, with some not included. The data contain around 100,000 clones, around 80% of them singletons. Sample: PBMCs. These TCRs come from a female donor in good health and CMV-seropositive.

The chain uses TRBV5-1 and TRBJ1-1, with D uncertain. There are 13 residues in the CDR3. Trimming stripped 1 base from V and 0 bases from J, with 4 bases between. Germline V lookup: CDR1 SGHRS, CDR2 YFSETQ. The CDR3 reads CASSLTVNTEAFF. For the CDR3, the DNA is TGCGCCAGCAGCTTGACAGTGAACACTGAAGCTTTCTTT.

This sequence joins TRBV29-1 and TRBJ2-3; TRBD2 agrees at 12 bases. The length of the CDR3 is 15 residues. Trimming at V came to 4 bases and at J to 3 bases, leaving 5 bases not matched to a gene. The germline CDR1 and CDR2 sequences are SQVTM and ANQGSEA. CDR3 sequence: CSVGGLAGQTDTQYF. In DNA form, the CDR3 reads TGCAGCGTTGGAGGACTAGCGGGGCAGACAGATACGCAGTATTTT.